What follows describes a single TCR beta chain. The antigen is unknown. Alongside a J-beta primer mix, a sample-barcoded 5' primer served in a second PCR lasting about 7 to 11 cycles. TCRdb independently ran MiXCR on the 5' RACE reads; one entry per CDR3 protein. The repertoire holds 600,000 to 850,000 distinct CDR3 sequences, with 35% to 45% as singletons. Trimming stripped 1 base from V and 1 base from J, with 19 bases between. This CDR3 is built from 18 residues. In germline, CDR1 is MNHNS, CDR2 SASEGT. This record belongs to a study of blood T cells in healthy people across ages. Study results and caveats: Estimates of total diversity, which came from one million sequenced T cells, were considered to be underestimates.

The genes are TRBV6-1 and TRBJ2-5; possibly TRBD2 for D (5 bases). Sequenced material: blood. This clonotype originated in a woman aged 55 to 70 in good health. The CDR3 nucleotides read TGTGCCAGCAGTGAAGTTGCGGCAGGAGGACCTTCCCAAGAGACCCAGTACTTC. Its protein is CASSEVAAGGPSQETQYF.